The rows below give T cell receptor beta chains drawn from one sample of a study of T cells expressing NK-cell markers. One entry per CDR3 protein, without DNA, is what TCRdb gives after re-calling the 5' RACE reads. The sample has 150,000 or so distinct CDR3 sequences. Sequencing used blood T cells: a sorted CD56 or NKG2C T cell subset, CD4+ or CD8+ T cells, or bulk PBMC T cells (not recorded which). The receptors were sampled from a woman aged 50 to 60 in good health. The CDR3 runs from the conserved cysteine through the conserved F or W.

CDR3 | J | length | V
CASRPTGSFANEQFF | TRBJ2-1 | 15 | TRBV27
CASSHQGRADTGELFF | TRBJ2-2 | 16 | TRBV4-1
CSVEEGEDSNTEAFF | TRBJ1-1 | 15 | TRBV29-1
CASSQGSPAPIYF | TRBJ1-3 | 13 | TRBV4-2
CASSYKLGYEQYF | TRBJ2-7 | 13 | TRBV6-5
CASRPPAGVETQYF | TRBJ2-5 | 14 | TRBV7-6
CASSPSPSDEQFF | TRBJ2-1 | 13 | TRBV7-6
CASRLGGAATEAFF | TRBJ1-1 | 14 | TRBV4-1
CSAHSFGDGYTF | TRBJ1-2 | 12 | TRBV20-1
CASSEAEWGNTEAFF | TRBJ1-1 | 15 | TRBV6-1
CASSPYKGANTGELFF | TRBJ2-2 | 16 | TRBV4-1
CATSQGGHQHF | TRBJ1-5 | 11 | TRBV6-5
CSARAQGGLVEQFF | TRBJ2-1 | 14 | TRBV20-1
CASSQDEKGRGRTDTQYF | TRBJ2-3 | 18 | TRBV4-1
CASSLQARELFF | TRBJ2-2 | 12 | TRBV5-6